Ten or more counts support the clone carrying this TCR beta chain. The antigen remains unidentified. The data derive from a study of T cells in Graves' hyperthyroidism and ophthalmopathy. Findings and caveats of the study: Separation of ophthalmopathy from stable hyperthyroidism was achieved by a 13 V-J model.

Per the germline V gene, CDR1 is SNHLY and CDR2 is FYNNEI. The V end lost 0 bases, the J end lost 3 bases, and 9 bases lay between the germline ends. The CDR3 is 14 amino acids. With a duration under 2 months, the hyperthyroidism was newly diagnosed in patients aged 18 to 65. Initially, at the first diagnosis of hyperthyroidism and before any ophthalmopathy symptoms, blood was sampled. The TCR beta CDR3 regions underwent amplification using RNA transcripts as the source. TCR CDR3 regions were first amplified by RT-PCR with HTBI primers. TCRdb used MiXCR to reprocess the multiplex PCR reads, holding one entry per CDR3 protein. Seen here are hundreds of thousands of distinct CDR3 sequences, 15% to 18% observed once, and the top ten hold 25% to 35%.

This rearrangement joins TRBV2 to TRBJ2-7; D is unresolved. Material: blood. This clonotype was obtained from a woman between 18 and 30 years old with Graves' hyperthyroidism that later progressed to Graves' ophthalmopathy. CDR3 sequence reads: CASSEARSLYEQYF. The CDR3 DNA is TGTGCCAGCAGTGAAGCGCGCAGTCTCTACGAGCAGTACTTC.